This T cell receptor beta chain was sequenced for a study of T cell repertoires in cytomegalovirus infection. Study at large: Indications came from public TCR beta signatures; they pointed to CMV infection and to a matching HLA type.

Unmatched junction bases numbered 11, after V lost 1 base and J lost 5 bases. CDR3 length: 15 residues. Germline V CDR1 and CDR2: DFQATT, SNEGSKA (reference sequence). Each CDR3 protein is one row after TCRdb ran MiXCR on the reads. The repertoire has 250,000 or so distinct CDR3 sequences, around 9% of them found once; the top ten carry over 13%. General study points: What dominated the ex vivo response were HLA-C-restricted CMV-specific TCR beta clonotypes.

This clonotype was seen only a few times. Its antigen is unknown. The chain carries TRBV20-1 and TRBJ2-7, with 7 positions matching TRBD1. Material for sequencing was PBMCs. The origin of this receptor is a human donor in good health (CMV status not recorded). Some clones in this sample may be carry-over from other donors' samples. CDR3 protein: CSARGTGTSLHEQYF. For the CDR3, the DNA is TGCAGTGCTAGAGGGACAGGAACAAGCTTACACGAGCAGTACTTC.